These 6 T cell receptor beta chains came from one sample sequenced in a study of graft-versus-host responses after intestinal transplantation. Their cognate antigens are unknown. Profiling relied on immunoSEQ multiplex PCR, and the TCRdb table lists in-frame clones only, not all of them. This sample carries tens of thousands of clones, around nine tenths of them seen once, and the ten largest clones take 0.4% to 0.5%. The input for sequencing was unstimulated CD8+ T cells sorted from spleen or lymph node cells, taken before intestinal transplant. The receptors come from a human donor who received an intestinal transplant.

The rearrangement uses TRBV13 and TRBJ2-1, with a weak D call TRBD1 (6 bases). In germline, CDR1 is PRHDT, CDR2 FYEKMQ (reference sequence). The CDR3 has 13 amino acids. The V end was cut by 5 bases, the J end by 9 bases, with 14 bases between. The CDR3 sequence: CASSDTGQPEQFF. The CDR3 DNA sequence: TGTGCCAGCAGCGACACCGGACAGCCTGAGCAGTTCTTC.

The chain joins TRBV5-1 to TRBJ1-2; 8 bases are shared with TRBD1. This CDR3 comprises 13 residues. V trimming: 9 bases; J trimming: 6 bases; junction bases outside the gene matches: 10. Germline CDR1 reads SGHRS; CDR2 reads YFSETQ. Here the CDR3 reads CATRDRGTNGYTF. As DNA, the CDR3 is TGCGCCACCCGAGACAGGGGAACGAATGGCTACACCTTC. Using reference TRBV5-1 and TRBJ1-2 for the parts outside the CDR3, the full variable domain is KAGVTQTPRYLIKTRGQQVTLSCSPISGHRSVSWYQQTPGQGLQFLFEYFSETQRNKGNFPGRFSGRQFSNSRSEMNVSTLELGDSALYLCATRDRGTNGYTFGSGTRLTVV.

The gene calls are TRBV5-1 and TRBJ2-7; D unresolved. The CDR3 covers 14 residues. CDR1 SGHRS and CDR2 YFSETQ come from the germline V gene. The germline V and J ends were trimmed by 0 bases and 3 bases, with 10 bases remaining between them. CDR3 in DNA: TGCGCCAGCAGCTTGGTTATCGGTGACTACGAGCAGTACTTC. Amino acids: CASSLVIGDYEQYF.

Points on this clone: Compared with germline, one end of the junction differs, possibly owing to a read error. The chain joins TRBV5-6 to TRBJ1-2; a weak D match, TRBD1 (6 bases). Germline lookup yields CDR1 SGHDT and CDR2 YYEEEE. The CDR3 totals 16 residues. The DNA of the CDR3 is TGTGCCAGCGGCTTGGAGGGGCAGGGGCTTCTCTATGGCTACACCTTC. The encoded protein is CASGLEGQGLLYGYTF.

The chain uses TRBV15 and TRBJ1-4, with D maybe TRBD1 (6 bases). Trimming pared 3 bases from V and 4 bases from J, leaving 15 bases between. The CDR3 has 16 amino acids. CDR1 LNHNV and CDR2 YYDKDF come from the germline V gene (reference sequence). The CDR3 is CATSRESGERNEKLFF. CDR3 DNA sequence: TGTGCCACCAGCAGGGAATCAGGGGAGCGTAATGAAAAACTGTTTTTT.

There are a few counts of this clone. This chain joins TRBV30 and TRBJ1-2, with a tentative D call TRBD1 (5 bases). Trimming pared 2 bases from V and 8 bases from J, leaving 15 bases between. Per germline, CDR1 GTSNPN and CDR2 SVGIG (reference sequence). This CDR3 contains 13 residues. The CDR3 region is CAWSLGREEGYTF. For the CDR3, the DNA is TGTGCCTGGAGTCTAGGCAGGGAGGAAGGCTACACCTTC.